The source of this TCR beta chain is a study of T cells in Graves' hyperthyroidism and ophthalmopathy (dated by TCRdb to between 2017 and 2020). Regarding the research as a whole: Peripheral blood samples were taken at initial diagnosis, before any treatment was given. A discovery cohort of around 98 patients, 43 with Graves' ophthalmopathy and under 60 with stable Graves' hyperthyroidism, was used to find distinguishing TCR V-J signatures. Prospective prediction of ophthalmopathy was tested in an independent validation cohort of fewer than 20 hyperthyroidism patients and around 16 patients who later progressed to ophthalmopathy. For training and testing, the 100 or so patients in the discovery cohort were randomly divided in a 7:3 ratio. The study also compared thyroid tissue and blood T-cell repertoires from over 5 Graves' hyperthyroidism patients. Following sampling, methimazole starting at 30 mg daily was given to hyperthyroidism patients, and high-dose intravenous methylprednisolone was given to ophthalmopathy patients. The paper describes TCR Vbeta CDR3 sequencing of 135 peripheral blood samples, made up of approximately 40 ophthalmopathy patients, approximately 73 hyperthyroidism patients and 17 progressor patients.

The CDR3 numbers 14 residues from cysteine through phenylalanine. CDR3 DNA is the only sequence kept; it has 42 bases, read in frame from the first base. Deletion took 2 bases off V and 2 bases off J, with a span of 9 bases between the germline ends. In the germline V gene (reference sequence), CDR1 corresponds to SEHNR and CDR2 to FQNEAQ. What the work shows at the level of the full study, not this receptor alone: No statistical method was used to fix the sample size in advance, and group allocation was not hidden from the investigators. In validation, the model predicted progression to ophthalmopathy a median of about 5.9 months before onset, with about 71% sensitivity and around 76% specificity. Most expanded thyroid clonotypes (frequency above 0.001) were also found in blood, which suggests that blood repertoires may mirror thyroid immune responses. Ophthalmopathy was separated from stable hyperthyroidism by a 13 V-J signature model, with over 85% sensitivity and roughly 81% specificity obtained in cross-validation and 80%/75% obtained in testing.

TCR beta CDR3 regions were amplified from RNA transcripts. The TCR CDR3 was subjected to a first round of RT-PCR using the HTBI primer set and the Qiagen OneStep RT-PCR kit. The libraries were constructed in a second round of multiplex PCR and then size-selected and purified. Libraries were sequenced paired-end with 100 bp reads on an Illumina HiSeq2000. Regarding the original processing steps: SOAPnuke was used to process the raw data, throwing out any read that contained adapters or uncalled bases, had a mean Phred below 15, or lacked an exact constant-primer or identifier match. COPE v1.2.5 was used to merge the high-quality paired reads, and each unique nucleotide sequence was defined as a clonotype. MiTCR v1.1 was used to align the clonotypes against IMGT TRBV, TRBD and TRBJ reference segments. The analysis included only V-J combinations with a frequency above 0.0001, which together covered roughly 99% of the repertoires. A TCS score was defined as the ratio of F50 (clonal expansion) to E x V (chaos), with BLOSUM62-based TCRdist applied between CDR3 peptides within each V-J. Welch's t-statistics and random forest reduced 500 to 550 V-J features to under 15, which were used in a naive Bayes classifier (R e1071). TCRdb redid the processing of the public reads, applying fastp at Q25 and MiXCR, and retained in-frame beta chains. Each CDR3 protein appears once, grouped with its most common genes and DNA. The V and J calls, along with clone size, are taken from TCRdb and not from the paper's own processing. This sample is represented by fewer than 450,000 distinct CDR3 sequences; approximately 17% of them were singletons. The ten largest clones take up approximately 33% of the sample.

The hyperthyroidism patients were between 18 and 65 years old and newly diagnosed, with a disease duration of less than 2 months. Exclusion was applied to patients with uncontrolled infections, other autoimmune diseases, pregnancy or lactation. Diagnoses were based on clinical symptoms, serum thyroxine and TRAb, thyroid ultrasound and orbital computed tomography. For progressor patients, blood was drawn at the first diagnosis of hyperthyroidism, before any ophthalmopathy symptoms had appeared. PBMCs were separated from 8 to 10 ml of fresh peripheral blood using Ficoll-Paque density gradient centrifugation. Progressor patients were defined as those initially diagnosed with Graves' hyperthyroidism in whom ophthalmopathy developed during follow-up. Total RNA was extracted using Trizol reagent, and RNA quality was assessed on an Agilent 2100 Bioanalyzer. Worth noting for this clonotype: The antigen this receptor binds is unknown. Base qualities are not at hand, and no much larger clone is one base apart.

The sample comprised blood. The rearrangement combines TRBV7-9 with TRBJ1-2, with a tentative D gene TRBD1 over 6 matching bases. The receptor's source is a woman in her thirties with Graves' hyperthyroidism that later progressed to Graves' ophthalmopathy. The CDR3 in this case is CASSLPGANYGYTF. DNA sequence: TGTGCCAGCAGCTTACCAGGGGCAAACTATGGCTACACCTTC. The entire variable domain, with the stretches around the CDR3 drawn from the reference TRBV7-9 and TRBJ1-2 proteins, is DTGVSQNPRHKITKRGQNVTFRCDPISEHNRLYWYRQTLGQGPEFLTYFQNEAQLEKSRLLSDRFSAERPKGSFSTLEIQRTEQGDSAMYLCASSLPGANYGYTFGSGTRLTVV.